This T cell receptor (beta chain) derives from a study of blood T cell repertoires in COVID-19. Overall study context: Researchers got acute and convalescent COVID-19 samples from the United States, Italy and Spain. PBMCs, B-cell-depleted T cells, or T cells were the source of the cDNA or gDNA that made up the material.

Germline V gene sequence: CDR1 DFQATT, CDR2 SNEGSKA (reference sequence). With 6 bases removed from V and 5 bases from J, the gap between germline ends came to 8 bases. The CDR3 runs to 11 residues. Clones were read by immunoSEQ multiplex PCR, and TCRdb kept only the in-frame ones, dropping some. The sample contains approximately 150,000 clones, more than 85% of which appear only once. This chain connects TRBV20-1 to TRBJ2-1; D unresolved. This TCR was sampled from a woman over 75 with COVID-19, enrolled during active disease. The sample consisted of peripheral blood. The CDR3 loop reads CSAADNNEQFF. CDR3 coding DNA: TGCAGTGCGGCCGACAACAATGAGCAGTTCTTC.